One sample yielded the 24 T cell receptor beta chains listed below, sequenced in a study of CD8 T cells in ankylosing spondylitis (dated by TCRdb to 2016 to 2017). Libraries were made using 5' RACE. TCRdb shows the sequencer as Illumina HiSeq 2500. The public reads were run again by TCRdb, first through fastp at Q25 and then through MiXCR, and only productive beta chains were kept. Here each entry gathers all rows of one CDR3 protein and keeps the most common genes and DNA. Here the sample has about 150,000 distinct CDR3 sequences; 44% occur a single time. The ten largest make up about 15% of the sample. Material: synovial fluid, either unsorted or a sorted T cell fraction (not recorded which). These receptors originate from a male donor with ankylosing spondylitis.

This clonotype has just a few counts. The J gene is TRBJ1-1, the V gene TRBV5-1; D unresolved. Germline CDR1 SGHRS, CDR2 YFSETQ. V was shortened by 0 bases and J by 6 bases, with 18 bases between the two germline ends. The CDR3 has 16 residues. CDR3 sequence: CASSLGNNEWVPEAFF. CDR3 coding DNA: TGCGCCAGCAGCTTGGGGAACAATGAATGGGTTCCTGAAGCTTTCTTT.

The chain joins TRBV7-3 to TRBJ2-3, with D maybe TRBD1 (6 bases). This CDR3 is built from 13 residues. Trimming removed 1 base at V and 5 bases at J, with 7 bases between. Germline assignment: CDR1 SGHTA and CDR2 FQGTGA. Here the CDR3 DNA reads TGTGCCAGCAGCTTAATAGGGGGAGATACGCAGTATTTT. Protein product: CASSLIGGDTQYF. Based on the CDR3 plus reference TRBV7-3 and TRBJ2-3, the full variable domain is GAGVSQTPSNKVTEKGKYVELRCDPISGHTALYWYRQSLGQGPEFLIYFQGTGAADDSGLPNDRFFAVRPEGSVSTLKIQRTERGDSAVYLCASSLIGGDTQYFGPGTRLTVL.

The chain has TRBV27 and TRBJ1-1; 7 nucleotides line up with TRBD1. V lost 3 bases, J lost 3 bases, and 4 bases stayed unmatched. The length of the CDR3 is 14 residues. Germline V gene sequence: CDR1 MNHEY, CDR2 SMNVEV (reference sequence). CDR3: CASSLRGQDTEAFF. The CDR3 DNA reads TGTGCCAGCAGTTTGAGGGGGCAGGACACTGAAGCTTTCTTT.

There are a few counts of this clonotype. The chain uses TRBV9 and TRBJ1-6, with TRBD1 identical over 7 bases. Germline CDR1 is SGDLS and CDR2 is YYNGEE. The CDR3 totals 16 residues. V was clipped by 2 bases and J by 7 bases; unmatched bases: 9. CDR3 sequence (DNA): TGTGCCAGCAGCGTTAACTGGGACAGTCTCAATTCACCCCTCCACTTT. Translating gives CASSVNWDSLNSPLHF. Full variable domain (rest looked up from reference TRBV9 and TRBJ1-6): DSGVTQTPKHLITATGQRVTLRCSPRSGDLSVYWYQQSLDQGLQFLIQYYNGEERAKGNILERFSAQQFPDLHSELNLSSLELGDSALYFCASSVNWDSLNSPLHFGNGTRLTVT.

The V and J genes are TRBV15 and TRBJ1-2; no definite D call. V was cut by 0 bases and J by 4 bases, with 15 bases left in between. CDR3 length: 16 residues. Germline V gene sequence: CDR1 LNHNV, CDR2 YYDKDF (reference sequence). CDR3 in amino acids: CATSRDWNSFPYGYTF. CDR3 sequence (DNA): TGTGCCACCAGCAGAGATTGGAACAGTTTTCCCTATGGCTACACCTTC.

The sample holds a few counts of this clonotype. The rearrangement joins TRBV5-1 to TRBJ2-1; D is uncertain. CDR1 is SGHRS, CDR2 YFSETQ, per germline. This CDR3 is 17 amino acids long. Trimming took 0 bases from V and 5 from J, leaving 18 bases between them. DNA of the CDR3: TGCGCCAGCAGCTTGGTGTGGTGGGCTAGTGAAGACAATGAGCAGTTCTTC. Translating it yields CASSLVWWASEDNEQFF. Supplemented by reference TRBV5-1 and TRBJ2-1, the full variable domain reads KAGVTQTPRYLIKTRGQQVTLSCSPISGHRSVSWYQQTPGQGLQFLFEYFSETQRNKGNFPGRFSGRQFSNSRSEMNVSTLELGDSALYLCASSLVWWASEDNEQFFGPGTRLTVL.

This clonotype was counted a few times. The V and J genes are TRBV12-3 or TRBV12-4 and TRBJ1-1, with D possibly matching TRBD1 (5 bases). V was pared by 7 bases and J by 0 bases, with 12 bases between. The CDR3 sequence is 14 residues long. The CDR3 DNA reads as TGTGCCAGCAACTCGGGGGGAGTGAACACTGAAGCTTTCTTT. Its translation is CASNSGGVNTEAFF.

The rearrangement uses TRBV28 and TRBJ2-7; D might be TRBD1 (5 bases). Trimming stripped 3 bases from V and 0 bases from J, with 12 bases between. Germline V gene lookup returns CDR1 MDHEN and CDR2 SYDVKM. The CDR3 contains 15 residues. This CDR3 is CASSLLAGISYEQYF. The CDR3 nucleotides read TGTGCCAGCAGTTTGTTGGCAGGGATCTCCTACGAGCAGTACTTC.

This clonotype has only a few counts. The gene calls are TRBV7-6 and TRBJ2-3; D could derive from TRBD1 or TRBD2 (6 bases each). The V end lost 3 bases, the J end lost 2 bases, and 12 bases lay between the germline ends. This CDR3 has 15 residues. Germline V gene sequence: CDR1 SGHVS, CDR2 FNYEAQ. CDR3 loop: CASSFEGGDTDTQYF. CDR3 nucleotide sequence: TGTGCCAGCAGCTTTGAGGGGGGAGACACAGATACGCAGTATTTT. The full variable domain, with the rest looked up from reference TRBV7-6 and TRBJ2-3, is GAGVSQSPRYKVTKRGQDVALRCDPISGHVSLYWYRQALGQGPEFLTYFNYEAQQDKSGLPNDRFSAERPEGSISTLTIQRTEQRDSAMYRCASSFEGGDTDTQYFGPGTRLTVL.

This clonotype was counted a few times. J is TRBJ1-2 and V is TRBV3-1; D not certain. CDR3 size: 15 residues. Trimming stripped 0 bases from V and 6 bases from J, with 14 bases between. Germline-derived CDR1 and CDR2 are LGHDT and YNNKEL (reference sequence). This CDR3 reads CASSQEFWGVDGYTF. The CDR3 DNA reads as TGTGCCAGCAGCCAAGAATTTTGGGGTGTCGATGGCTACACCTTC.

This clonotype was counted a few times. The chain couples TRBV7-2 to TRBJ2-7; no clear D. Germline CDR1 reads SGHTA; CDR2 reads FQGNSA. Trimming left V 2 bases short and J 3 bases short, with 14 bases between. CDR3 length: 15 residues. The CDR3 is CASSLWAAENYEQYF. The CDR3 region has the DNA TGTGCCAGCAGCTTATGGGCAGCAGAAAACTACGAGCAGTACTTC.

The gene calls are TRBV7-9 and TRBJ2-5; 7 bases map to TRBD2. The ends lost 8 bases at V and 1 base at J; junction bases unmatched: 7. CDR1 and CDR2 from the germline V gene are SEHNR and FQNEAQ (reference sequence). The CDR3 consists of 14 residues. The CDR3, as DNA: TGTGCCAGCGGATTCGAGCGGGGCCAAGAGACCCAGTACTTC. Translated, it gives CASGFERGQETQYF.

The CDR3 DNA is TGCGCCAGCAGCCAGGGAGGGGACCACACCGGGGAGCTGTTTTTT. Amino acid sequence: CASSQGGDHTGELFF. The chain recombines TRBV4-3 with TRBJ2-2; 7 bases align to TRBD2. The V segment lost 3 bases and the J segment 3 bases; nucleotides outside the gene matches: 4. Germline V gives CDR1 LGHNA, CDR2 YSLEER. The CDR3 length is 15 residues.

CDR3 in amino acids: CATSRALSRDTYEQYF. DNA of the CDR3: TGTGCCACCAGCAGAGCTCTATCAAGGGACACCTACGAGCAGTACTTC. This sequence joins TRBV15 and TRBJ2-7; TRBD1 might be the D (6 bases). CDR3 length: 16 amino acids. The V gene lost 1 base and the J gene lost 2 bases, with 15 bases spanning the gap. The germline V gene encodes CDR1 LNHNV and CDR2 YYDKDF (reference sequence). The full variable domain, completed using reference TRBV15 and TRBJ2-7, is DAMVIQNPRYQVTQFGKPVTLSCSQTLNHNVMYWYQQKSSQAPKLLFHYYDKDFNNEADTPDNFQSRRPNTSFCFLDIRSPGLGDTAMYLCATSRALSRDTYEQYFGPGTRLTVT.

Only a few counts were recorded for this clonotype. This rearrangement joins TRBV15 to TRBJ2-5, with D perhaps TRBD2 (6 bases). The V gene lost 1 base and the J gene lost 2 bases, with 23 bases spanning the gap. CDR3 size: 19 residues. Germline CDR1 and CDR2: LNHNV and YYDKDF (reference sequence). CDR3 loop: CATSRGKDGWRGPQETQYF. The CDR3 DNA follows: TGTGCCACCAGCAGAGGGAAGGACGGGTGGAGGGGTCCTCAAGAGACCCAGTACTTC.

This clonotype was detected a few times. The chain carries TRBV27 and TRBJ2-1, with TRBD1 identical over 12 bases. Germline assignment: CDR1 MNHEY and CDR2 SMNVEV (reference sequence). V lost 6 bases, J lost 2 bases, and 5 bases stayed unmatched. This CDR3 has 16 amino acids. CDR3 amino acids: CASRPGTGGPYNEQFF. The DNA for the CDR3 is TGTGCCAGCAGGCCGGGGACAGGGGGCCCCTACAATGAGCAGTTCTTC.

The chain carries TRBV5-1 and TRBJ2-1; 9 nucleotides match TRBD2. Per germline, CDR1 SGHRS and CDR2 YFSETQ. V shed 0 bases, J shed 6 bases, and the junction held 7 bases outside the gene matches. This CDR3 region has 16 residues. The CDR3 sequence is CASSLALAGGPNEQFF. Written as DNA, the CDR3 is TGCGCCAGCAGCTTGGCCCTGGCGGGGGGGCCCAATGAGCAGTTCTTC. Full variable domain (remainder filled in from reference TRBV5-1 and TRBJ2-1): KAGVTQTPRYLIKTRGQQVTLSCSPISGHRSVSWYQQTPGQGLQFLFEYFSETQRNKGNFPGRFSGRQFSNSRSEMNVSTLELGDSALYLCASSLALAGGPNEQFFGPGTRLTVL.

The chain is built from TRBV28 and TRBJ2-5, with unresolved D. V lost 1 base and J lost 7, with 13 bases in between. The CDR3 has 14 amino acids. Germline loops: CDR1 MDHEN, CDR2 SYDVKM. As DNA, the CDR3 is TGTGCCAGCAGTTTATCCCTGGGGTGGGGGACCCAGTACTTC. Protein sequence: CASSLSLGWGTQYF.

The genes are TRBV20-1 and TRBJ2-1; 8 nucleotides match TRBD2. This CDR3 spans 16 amino acids. Germline CDR1 is DFQATT and CDR2 is SNEGSKA (reference sequence). V was clipped by 1 base and J by 0 bases; unmatched bases: 5. The CDR3 spells CSARAPSGSSYNEQFF. CDR3 nucleotide sequence: TGCAGTGCTAGAGCCCCGAGCGGGAGCTCCTACAATGAGCAGTTCTTC.

This rearrangement joins TRBV3-1 to TRBJ1-2, with D possibly matching TRBD1 (5 bases). Germline CDR1 is LGHDT and CDR2 is YNNKEL (reference sequence). V lost 0 bases, J lost 5 bases, and 10 bases lay in between. CDR3 size: 14 residues. The CDR3 DNA reads TGTGCCAGCAGCCAAGACTTGCAGGGATATGGCTACACCTTC. The encoded protein is CASSQDLQGYGYTF.

This clonotype was counted only a few times. This chain joins TRBV12-3 or TRBV12-4 and TRBJ1-5; tentatively, D is TRBD1 (6 bases). This CDR3 region has 12 residues. Trimming took 4 bases from V and 7 from J, leaving 8 bases between them. Here the CDR3 DNA reads TGTGCCAGCAGTTCCCAGGGGCAGCCCCAGCATTTT. It is translated as CASSSQGQPQHF.

This sequence joins TRBV20-1 and TRBJ2-2; TRBD2 is a possible D gene (6 bases). V was shortened by 5 bases and J by 1 base, with 8 bases between the two germline ends. CDR1 is DFQATT and CDR2 is SNEGSKA in the germline V gene (reference sequence). CDR3 length equals 13 residues. The CDR3 loop reads CSAGGVNTGELFF. CDR3 nucleotide sequence: TGCAGTGCTGGCGGGGTGAACACCGGGGAGCTGTTTTTT.

This clonotype showed up many times. The chain combines TRBV4-3 with TRBJ2-7, with 8 bases identical to TRBD1. Germline assignment: CDR1 LGHNA and CDR2 YSLEER. There are 14 residues in the CDR3. The V and J ends lost 4 bases and 3 bases, in that order; junction bases with no gene match: 5. The DNA for the CDR3 is TGCGCCAGCAGCCCCGGACAGGGACGCTACGAGCAGTACTTC. Its translation is CASSPGQGRYEQYF.

The chain carries TRBV5-6 and TRBJ2-1; TRBD1 matches 10 bases. Unmatched junction bases numbered 5, after V lost 0 bases and J lost 8 bases. The CDR3 has 15 amino acids. The germline V gene encodes CDR1 SGHDT and CDR2 YYEEEE. This CDR3 reads CASSLAGTGADEQFF. The CDR3 DNA follows: TGTGCCAGCAGCTTGGCTGGGACAGGGGCCGATGAGCAGTTCTTC.